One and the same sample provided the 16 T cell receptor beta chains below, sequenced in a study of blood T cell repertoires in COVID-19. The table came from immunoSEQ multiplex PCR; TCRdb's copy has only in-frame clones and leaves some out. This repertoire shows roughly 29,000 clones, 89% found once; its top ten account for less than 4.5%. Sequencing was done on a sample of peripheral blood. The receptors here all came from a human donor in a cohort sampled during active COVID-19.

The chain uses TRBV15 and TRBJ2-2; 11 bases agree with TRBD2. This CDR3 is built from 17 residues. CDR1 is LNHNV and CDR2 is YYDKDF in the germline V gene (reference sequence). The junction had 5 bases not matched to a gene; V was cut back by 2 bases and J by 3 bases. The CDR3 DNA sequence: TGTGCCACCAGCAGACCGGGACTAGCGGTTTACACCGGGGAGCTGTTTTTT. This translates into CATSRPGLAVYTGELFF.

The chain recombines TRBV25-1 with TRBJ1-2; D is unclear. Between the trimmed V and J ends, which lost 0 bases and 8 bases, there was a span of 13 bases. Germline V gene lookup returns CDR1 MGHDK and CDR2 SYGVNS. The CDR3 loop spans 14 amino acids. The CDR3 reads CASSEYDGGIGYTF. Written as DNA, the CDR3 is TGTGCCAGCAGTGAATACGACGGAGGGATAGGCTACACCTTC.

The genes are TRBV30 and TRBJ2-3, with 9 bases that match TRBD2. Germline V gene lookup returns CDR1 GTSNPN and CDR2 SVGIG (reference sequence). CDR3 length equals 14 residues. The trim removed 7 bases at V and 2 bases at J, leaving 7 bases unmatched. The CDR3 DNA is TGTGCCTCAATCCCTAGCGGGGCCACAGATACGCAGTATTTT. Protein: CASIPSGATDTQYF.

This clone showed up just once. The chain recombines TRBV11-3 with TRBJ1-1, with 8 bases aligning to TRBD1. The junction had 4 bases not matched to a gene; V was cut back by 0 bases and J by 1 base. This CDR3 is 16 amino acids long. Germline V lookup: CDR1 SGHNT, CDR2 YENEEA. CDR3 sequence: CASSLDQGARNTEAFF. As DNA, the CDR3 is TGTGCCAGCAGCTTAGATCAGGGGGCGCGGAACACTGAAGCTTTCTTT. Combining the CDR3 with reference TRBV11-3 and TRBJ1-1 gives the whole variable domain EAGVVQSPRYKIIEKKQPVAFWCNPISGHNTLYWYLQNLGQGPELLIRYENEEAVDDSQLPKDRFSAERLKGVDSTLKIQPAELGDSAVYLCASSLDQGARNTEAFFGQGTRLTVV.

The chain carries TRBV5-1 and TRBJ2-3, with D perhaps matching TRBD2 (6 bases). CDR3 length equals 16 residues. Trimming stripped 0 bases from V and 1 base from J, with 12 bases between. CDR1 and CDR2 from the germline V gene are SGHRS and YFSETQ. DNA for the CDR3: TGCGCCAGCAGCTTGGACCCTAGCGTAGGCACAGATACGCAGTATTTT. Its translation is CASSLDPSVGTDTQYF.

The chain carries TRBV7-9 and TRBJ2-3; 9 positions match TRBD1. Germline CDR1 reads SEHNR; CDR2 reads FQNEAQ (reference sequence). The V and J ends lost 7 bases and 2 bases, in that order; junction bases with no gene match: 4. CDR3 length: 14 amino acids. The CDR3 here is CASKDRGNTDTQYF. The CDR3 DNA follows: TGTGCCAGCAAAGACAGGGGGAACACAGATACGCAGTATTTT.

CDR3 DNA sequence: TGCGCCAGCAGCCTAAACTACAATCAGCCCCAGCATTTT. Translation gives CASSLNYNQPQHF. The chain combines TRBV4-3 with TRBJ1-5; D gene uncertain. This CDR3 spans 13 amino acids. V lost 4 bases and J 3 bases, leaving 7 bases between the germline ends. The germline V gene encodes CDR1 LGHNA and CDR2 YSLEER.

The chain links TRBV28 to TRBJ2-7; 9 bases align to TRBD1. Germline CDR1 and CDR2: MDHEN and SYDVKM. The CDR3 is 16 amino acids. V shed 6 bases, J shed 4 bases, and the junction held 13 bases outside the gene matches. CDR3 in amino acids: CASSLAGQGNTYEQYF. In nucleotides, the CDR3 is TGTGCCAGCAGCCTCGCCGGACAGGGGAACACTTACGAGCAGTACTTC.

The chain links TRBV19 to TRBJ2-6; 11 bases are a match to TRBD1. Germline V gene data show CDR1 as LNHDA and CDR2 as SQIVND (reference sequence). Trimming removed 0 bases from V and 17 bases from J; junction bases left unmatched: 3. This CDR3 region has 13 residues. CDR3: CASSIDRTGGMTF. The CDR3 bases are TGTGCCAGTAGTATAGATCGGACAGGGGGCATGACTTTC.

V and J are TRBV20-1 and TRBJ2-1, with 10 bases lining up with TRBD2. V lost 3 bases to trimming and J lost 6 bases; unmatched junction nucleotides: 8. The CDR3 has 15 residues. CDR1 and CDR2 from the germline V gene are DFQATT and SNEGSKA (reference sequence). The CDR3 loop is CSASKIAGGGNEQFF. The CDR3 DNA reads TGCAGTGCTAGTAAAATAGCGGGGGGAGGCAATGAGCAGTTCTTC.

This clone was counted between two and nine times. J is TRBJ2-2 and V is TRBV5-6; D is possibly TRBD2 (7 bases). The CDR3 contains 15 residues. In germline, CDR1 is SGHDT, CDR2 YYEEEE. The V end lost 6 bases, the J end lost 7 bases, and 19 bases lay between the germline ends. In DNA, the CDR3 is TGTGCCAGCACCCCTGGGGGGGGGCAAAGCGGGGAGCTGTTTTTT. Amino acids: CASTPGGGQSGELFF.

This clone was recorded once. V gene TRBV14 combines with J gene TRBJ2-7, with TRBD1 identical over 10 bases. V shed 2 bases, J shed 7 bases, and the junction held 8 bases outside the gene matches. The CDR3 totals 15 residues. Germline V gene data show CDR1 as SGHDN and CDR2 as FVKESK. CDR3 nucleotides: TGTGCCAGCAGCCAACATCGACAGGGGGCTAAGGAGCAGTACTTC. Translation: CASSQHRQGAKEQYF. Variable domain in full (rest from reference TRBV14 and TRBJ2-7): EAGVTQFPSHSVIEKGQTVTLRCDPISGHDNLYWYRRVMGKEIKFLLHFVKESKQDESGMPNNRFLAERTGGTYSTLKVQPAELEDSGVYFCASSQHRQGAKEQYFGPGTRLTVT.

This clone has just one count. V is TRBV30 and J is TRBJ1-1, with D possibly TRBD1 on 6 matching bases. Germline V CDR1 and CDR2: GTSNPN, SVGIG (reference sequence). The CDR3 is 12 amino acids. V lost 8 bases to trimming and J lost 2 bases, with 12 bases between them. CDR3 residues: CARRGANTEAFF. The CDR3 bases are TGTGCCCGCCGGGGGGCCAACACTGAAGCTTTCTTT.

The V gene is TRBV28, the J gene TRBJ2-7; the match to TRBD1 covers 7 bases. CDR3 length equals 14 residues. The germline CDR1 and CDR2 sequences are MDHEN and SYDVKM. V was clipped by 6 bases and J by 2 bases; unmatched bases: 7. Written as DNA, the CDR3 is TGTGCCAGCAGAAGACAGGGAGAAGCCTACGAGCAGTACTTC. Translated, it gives CASRRQGEAYEQYF.

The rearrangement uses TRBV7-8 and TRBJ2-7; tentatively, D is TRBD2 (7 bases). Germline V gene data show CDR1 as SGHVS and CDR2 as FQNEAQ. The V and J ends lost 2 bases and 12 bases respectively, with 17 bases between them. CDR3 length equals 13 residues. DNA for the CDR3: TGTGCCAGCAGCTTACGCCGGGGGGCCGGGGGGTACTTC. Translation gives CASSLRRGAGGYF.

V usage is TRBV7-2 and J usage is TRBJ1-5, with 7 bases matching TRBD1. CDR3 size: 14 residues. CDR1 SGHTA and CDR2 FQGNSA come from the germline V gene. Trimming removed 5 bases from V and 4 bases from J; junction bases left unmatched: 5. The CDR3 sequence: CASSGDSSNQPQHF. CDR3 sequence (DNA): TGTGCCAGCAGCGGGGACAGCTCAAATCAGCCCCAGCATTTT.